This entry lists 13 T cell receptor beta chains sequenced from one sample in a study of blood T cell repertoires in COVID-19. Here immunoSEQ multiplex PCR was the method, and the copy in TCRdb shows in-frame clones only, minus some. The sample consists of 150,000 or so clones, around 89% of them appearing once. The sequenced material came from peripheral blood. These receptors were taken from a man younger than 35 with COVID-19, enrolled during active disease.

This chain's CDR3 is CASSYQTGSYEQYF. The CDR3 DNA sequence: TGTGCCAGCAGTTACCAGACGGGCTCCTACGAGCAGTACTTC. This rearrangement joins TRBV6-5 to TRBJ2-7; D is unclear. The V and J ends lost 2 bases and 0 bases respectively, with 8 bases between them. The CDR3 is 14 residues long. In germline, CDR1 is MNHEY, CDR2 SVGAGI.

The chain links TRBV5-1 to TRBJ2-6; a possible D gene is TRBD2 (6 bases). CDR3 length equals 14 residues. Germline V gives CDR1 SGHRS, CDR2 YFSETQ. V was shortened by 6 bases and J by 0 bases, with 7 bases between the two germline ends. The DNA for the CDR3 is TGCGCCAGCACGGAGGGCTCTGGGGCCAACGTCCTGACTTTC. Protein: CASTEGSGANVLTF. The variable domain in full, with the rest retrieved from reference TRBV5-1 and TRBJ2-6, is KAGVTQTPRYLIKTRGQQVTLSCSPISGHRSVSWYQQTPGQGLQFLFEYFSETQRNKGNFPGRFSGRQFSNSRSEMNVSTLELGDSALYLCASTEGSGANVLTFGAGSRLTVL.

The genes are TRBV6-6 and TRBJ2-5; D is possibly TRBD1 (6 bases). This CDR3 region has 13 residues. Trimming took off 2 bases at V and 5 bases at J, with 9 bases between the two ends. Germline V gives CDR1 MNHNY, CDR2 SVGAGI (reference sequence). The CDR3, as DNA: TGTGCCAGCAGTTACGGGGGCTCGGAGACCCAGTACTTC. It encodes CASSYGGSETQYF.

This sequence joins TRBV24-1 and TRBJ2-5, with 9 nucleotides matching TRBD1. After removal of 2 bases from V and 5 bases from J, the junction contained 8 bases not matched to a gene. There are 16 residues in the CDR3. The germline CDR1 and CDR2 sequences are KGHDR and SFDVKD. In nucleotides, the CDR3 is TGTGCCACCAGTGATTGGGACAGGGTGGGAGGGGAGACCCAGTACTTC. Translating gives CATSDWDRVGGETQYF.

The rearrangement links TRBV29-1 to TRBJ1-1; possible D gene TRBD1, 5 bases. V was shortened by 6 bases and J by 3 bases, with 20 bases between the two germline ends. The CDR3 totals 15 residues. Germline V gene data show CDR1 as SQVTM and CDR2 as ANQGSEA. In DNA, the CDR3 is TGCAGCGTCCGACGGGAGGGCGGGGGACACACTGAAGCTTTCTTT. The encoded protein is CSVRREGGGHTEAFF.

The chain is built from TRBV9 and TRBJ2-5; the D gene is possibly TRBD2 (6 bases). Germline CDR1 SGDLS, CDR2 YYNGEE. V was shortened by 4 bases and J by 5 bases, with 18 bases between the two germline ends. This CDR3 contains 15 residues. In DNA form, the CDR3 reads TGTGCCAGCAGCCCCAGTTCGGGAGTGTGGGAGACCCAGTACTTC. It specifies CASSPSSGVWETQYF.

V usage is TRBV11-2 and J usage is TRBJ2-3; TRBD1 matches 7 bases. The CDR3 length is 17 residues. V shed 4 bases, J shed 2 bases, and the junction held 12 bases outside the gene matches. Germline assignment: CDR1 SGHAT and CDR2 FQNNGV. Written as DNA, the CDR3 is TGTGCCAGCAGCTACTCGAACCGGGACAGATACACAGATACGCAGTATTTT. Encoded protein: CASSYSNRDRYTDTQYF.

CDR3 sequence reads: CASSIVSGGGPETQYF. The CDR3 coding sequence is TGTGCCAGTAGTATAGTGTCTGGGGGCGGTCCGGAGACCCAGTACTTC. The gene calls are TRBV19 and TRBJ2-5; D is possibly TRBD1 (6 bases). Germline V lookup: CDR1 LNHDA, CDR2 SQIVND (reference sequence). CDR3 length equals 16 residues. The V end was cut by 1 base, the J end by 5 bases, with 17 bases between. The whole variable domain, remainder taken from reference TRBV19 and TRBJ2-5, is DGGITQSPKYLFRKEGQNVTLSCEQNLNHDAMYWYRQDPGQGLRLIYYSQIVNDFQKGDIAEGYSVSREKKESFPLTVTSAQKNPTAFYLCASSIVSGGGPETQYFGPGTRLLVL.

V is TRBV27 and J is TRBJ2-4; 9 bases align to TRBD1. The germline V gene has CDR1 MNHEY and CDR2 SMNVEV (reference sequence). Trimming took 1 base from V and 6 from J; bases not matched to a gene: 7. The length of the CDR3 is 16 residues. CDR3 region: CASSLFARDRVNIQYF. The CDR3 DNA sequence: TGTGCCAGCAGTTTATTTGCGCGGGACAGGGTAAACATTCAGTACTTC.

The chain links TRBV3-1 (or the pseudogene TRBV3-2) to TRBJ2-2; D ambiguous. Looked up from germline, CDR1 is LGHDT and CDR2 is YNNKEL (reference sequence). Trimming took off 1 base at V and 5 bases at J, with 8 bases between the two ends. CDR3 size: 14 residues. CDR3 DNA: TGTGCCAGCAGCCAAGCGGCGGTAACCGGGGAGCTGTTTTTT. Translating gives CASSQAAVTGELFF.

J is TRBJ2-3 and V is TRBV9, with a tentative D call TRBD1 (5 bases). Germline V CDR1 and CDR2: SGDLS, YYNGEE. The V gene lost 0 bases and the J gene lost 0 bases, with 8 bases spanning the gap. The CDR3 is 15 amino acids. The chain's CDR3 is CASSVVSGSTDTQYF. CDR3 in DNA: TGTGCCAGCAGCGTAGTGTCAGGGAGCACAGATACGCAGTATTTT.

Note on this clone: Relative to the germline gene, one junction end is altered; a read error may explain this. V gene TRBV5-6 combines with J gene TRBJ1-4, with 10 bases identical to TRBD1. This CDR3 spans 15 amino acids. The germline V gene has CDR1 SGHDT and CDR2 YYEEEE. In DNA, the CDR3 is TGTGCCAGCAGCCTACGGGACAGGGGCAATGAAAAACTGCTTTTT. Protein product: CASSLRDRGNEKLLF.

The chain combines TRBV14 with TRBJ2-1; D remains ambiguous. V was clipped by 4 bases and J by 0 bases, with 10 bases between them. The CDR3 contains 15 residues. CDR1 and CDR2 (germline): SGHDN, FVKESK. In nucleotides, the CDR3 is TGTGCCAGCAGCCCCGCCGGGTTCTCCTACAATGAGCAGTTCTTC. This encodes CASSPAGFSYNEQFF.